Below, 30 T cell receptor beta chains from the same sample are listed, as sequenced in a study of T cells after yellow fever vaccination. TCRdb reanalysed the 5' RACE reads using MiXCR and keeps one entry per CDR3 protein. The table lists around 330,000 distinct CDR3 sequences, around 3.6% of them singletons, with 20% to 30% in the top ten. Sample: PBMCs, taken on the day of the yellow fever booster vaccination. Every receptor here comes from a man between 18 and 35 years old who received the YFV17D yellow fever vaccine.

This clonotype came up once. Possible read error: a much larger clone is one base away. V is TRBV27 and J is TRBJ2-7; TRBD1 agrees at 7 bases. This CDR3 spans 12 amino acids. The germline V gene has CDR1 MNHEY and CDR2 SMNVEV (reference sequence). The junction had 8 bases not matched to a gene; V was cut back by 6 bases and J by 9 bases. CDR3 DNA sequence: TGTGCCAGCAGATCGCAGGGGGACGGGCAGTACTTC. It codes for CASRSQGDGQYF.

V usage is TRBV20-1 and J usage is TRBJ2-3; TRBD2 matches 10 bases. The junction had 16 bases not matched to a gene; V was cut back by 3 bases and J by 1 base. The CDR3 extends over 19 amino acids. CDR1 is DFQATT, CDR2 SNEGSKA, per germline (reference sequence). The CDR3 region is CSASSPAGGQRLGTDTQYF. CDR3 nucleotides: TGCAGTGCTAGCAGCCCAGCGGGGGGGCAAAGACTTGGCACAGATACGCAGTATTTT.

The chain links TRBV11-2 to TRBJ2-3; 9 positions agree with TRBD2. This CDR3 has 15 amino acids. After removal of 5 bases from V and 2 bases from J, the junction contained 5 bases not matched to a gene. The germline gives CDR1 SGHAT, CDR2 FQNNGV. The CDR3 here is CASSLTSGNTDTQYF. In DNA form, the CDR3 reads TGTGCCAGCAGCCTGACTAGCGGAAACACAGATACGCAGTATTTT.

This clonotype was seen many times. V and J are TRBV7-9 and TRBJ2-1; 7 positions agree with TRBD1. Germline CDR1 and CDR2: SEHNR and FQNEAQ (reference sequence). The CDR3 totals 15 residues. The ends lost 5 bases at V and 5 bases at J; junction bases unmatched: 9. In nucleotides, the CDR3 is TGTGCCAGCAGCATCTCCGGGACAGTCCACAATGAGCAGTTCTTC. The encoded protein is CASSISGTVHNEQFF.

In its sample, this clonotype was seen many times. The V gene is TRBV12-3 or TRBV12-4, the J gene TRBJ1-1, with D unresolved. The CDR3 has 13 residues. Trimming shortened V by 6 bases and J by 4 bases, and 12 bases separated the two germline ends. This chain's CDR3 is CASRAPSSTEAFF. The CDR3 bases are TGTGCCAGCAGAGCCCCTTCGAGCACTGAAGCTTTCTTT.

This clonotype was seen more than once but under ten times. The rearrangement links TRBV20-1 to TRBJ2-3; D unresolved. The CDR3 length is 11 residues. The V gene lost 3 bases and the J gene lost 4 bases, with 5 bases spanning the gap. Germline assignment: CDR1 DFQATT and CDR2 SNEGSKA (reference sequence). The CDR3 here is CSASPADTQYF. CDR3 DNA: TGCAGTGCTAGTCCAGCAGATACGCAGTATTTT.

At least ten counts were recorded for this clonotype. The chain uses TRBV5-1 and TRBJ2-1; possibly TRBD1 or TRBD2 for D (6 bases each). The CDR3 contains 14 residues. CDR1 and CDR2 from the germline V gene are SGHRS and YFSETQ. Trimming cost V 1 base and J 7 bases, with 12 bases left between them. CDR3 DNA: TGCGCCAGCAGCTTGCGGGGGCTGGGAAATGAGCAGTTCTTC. It is translated as CASSLRGLGNEQFF.

This clonotype was counted at least ten times. The chain recombines TRBV4-3 with TRBJ2-2; TRBD2 is a possible D gene (6 bases). The CDR3 has 18 amino acids. Trimming removed 1 base from V and 4 bases from J, with 19 bases in between. CDR1 LGHNA and CDR2 YSLEER come from the germline V gene. The CDR3 here is CASSQGGRLGPGTGELFF. The CDR3 bases are TGCGCCAGCAGCCAAGGGGGGAGACTAGGTCCGGGCACCGGGGAGCTGTTTTTT.

In its sample, this clonotype was seen many times. V is TRBV7-9 and J is TRBJ2-5; D is undetermined. CDR1 and CDR2 from the germline V gene are SEHNR and FQNEAQ (reference sequence). The CDR3 covers 15 residues. V dropped 1 base and J dropped 5 bases, with 14 bases sitting between them. In DNA form, the CDR3 reads TGTGCCAGCAGCTTAGGGGTCTCCCCTAGGGAGACCCAGTACTTC. Encoded protein: CASSLGVSPRETQYF.

The table lists this clonotype with a few counts. The V gene is TRBV7-2, the J gene TRBJ1-5; tentatively, D is TRBD1 (6 bases). From germline, CDR1 is SGHTA and CDR2 FQGNSA. The CDR3 contains 14 residues. The V end was cut by 3 bases, the J end by 5 bases, with 11 bases between. The CDR3 DNA sequence: TGTGCCAGCAGCTTGAGACAGGTAGATCAGCCCCAGCATTTT. Its translation is CASSLRQVDQPQHF.

This clonotype came up a few times. The gene calls are TRBV6-4 and TRBJ2-3; no clear D gene. CDR3 length: 15 amino acids. V lost 0 bases to trimming and J lost 2 bases, with 9 bases between them. Germline loops: CDR1 MRHNA, CDR2 SNTAGT. Here the CDR3 DNA reads TGTGCCAGCAGTGACTCTGGGGTACCCACAGATACGCAGTATTTT. Translation: CASSDSGVPTDTQYF.

The J gene is TRBJ1-2, the V gene TRBV6-6, with 7 positions matching TRBD1. CDR1 and CDR2 (germline): MNHNY, SVGAGI (reference sequence). The CDR3 loop spans 17 amino acids. V lost 0 bases to trimming and J lost 4 bases; unmatched junction nucleotides: 11. The CDR3 protein is CASSYSGGRAGGYGYTF. CDR3 bases: TGTGCCAGCAGTTACTCAGGGGGCAGGGCCGGCGGCTATGGCTACACCTTC.

This clonotype was found a few times. The V call is TRBV2, the J call TRBJ2-3; maybe TRBD2 (6 bases). Trimming pared 11 bases from V and 2 bases from J, leaving 20 bases between. This CDR3 is built from 15 residues. Germline assignment: CDR1 SNHLY and CDR2 FYNNEI. Here the CDR3 DNA reads TGTGCCTTCAGGCGGGACTTCACCTACACAGATACGCAGTATTTT. Translated: CAFRRDFTYTDTQYF.

A word on this clonotype: Just one base apart from a much larger clone, this may be a read error. J is TRBJ1-1 and V is TRBV15; no definite D call. The CDR3 length is 12 residues. V was clipped by 1 base and J by 3 bases, with 3 bases between them. Germline V gives CDR1 LNHNV, CDR2 YYDKDF (reference sequence). The CDR3 region is CATSRGDTEAFF. In DNA, the CDR3 is TGTGCCACCAGCAGAGGCGACACTGAAGCTTTCTTT.

V and J are TRBV18 and TRBJ1-1; D uncertain. Germline V CDR1 and CDR2: KGHSH, LQKENI. The CDR3 is 14 amino acids. V was shortened by 3 bases and J by 4 bases, with 12 bases between the two germline ends. The CDR3 spells CASSPTDRATEAFF. The CDR3 nucleotides are TGTGCCAGCTCACCTACAGACCGAGCCACTGAAGCTTTCTTT.

V and J are TRBV7-2 and TRBJ2-3; 9 nucleotides align to TRBD2. V was pared by 5 bases and J by 1 base, with 10 bases of the junction left unmatched. CDR1 and CDR2 (germline): SGHTA, FQGNSA. This CDR3 comprises 17 residues. The CDR3 DNA sequence: TGTGCCAGCAGCCGCGTCGTGGCGGGGGGGCGCACAGATACGCAGTATTTT. Translation gives CASSRVVAGGRTDTQYF.

The gene calls are TRBV6-2 or TRBV6-3 and TRBJ2-1; the D gene could be TRBD1 or TRBD2 (5 bases each). The CDR3 extends over 14 amino acids. Trimming left V 5 bases short and J 8 bases short, with 16 bases between. Per the germline V gene, CDR1 is MNHEY and CDR2 is SVGEGT. CDR3 amino acids: CASSDWGRGYEQFF. The CDR3 DNA sequence: TGTGCCAGCAGTGACTGGGGGAGAGGCTATGAGCAGTTCTTC.

This clonotype was seen at least ten times. The chain recombines TRBV7-9 with TRBJ1-3; D call uncertain. This CDR3 spans 15 amino acids. Germline CDR1 SEHNR, CDR2 FQNEAQ (reference sequence). V gave up 2 bases and J gave up 0 bases, with 8 bases separating them. The CDR3 DNA sequence: TGTGCCAGCAGCTTATTTGGCGTCTCTGGAAACACCATATATTTT. It yields the protein CASSLFGVSGNTIYF. The whole variable domain, filled in from reference TRBV7-9 and TRBJ1-3, reads DTGVSQNPRHKITKRGQNVTFRCDPISEHNRLYWYRQTLGQGPEFLTYFQNEAQLEKSRLLSDRFSAERPKGSFSTLEIQRTEQGDSAMYLCASSLFGVSGNTIYFGEGSWLTVV.

This chain uses TRBV5-5 with TRBJ1-1, with unresolved D. Germline CDR1 is SGHKS and CDR2 is YYEKEE (reference sequence). Deletions cut 4 bases from V and 8 bases from J, with 18 bases between. This CDR3 is built from 14 residues. The CDR3 spells CASSLSSGYQEAFF. DNA of the CDR3: TGTGCCAGCAGCCTGTCTTCGGGTTACCAAGAAGCTTTCTTT.

The chain joins TRBV30 to TRBJ2-7; D is unclear. This CDR3 region has 12 residues. Looked up from germline, CDR1 is GTSNPN and CDR2 is SVGIG (reference sequence). V dropped 1 base and J dropped 7 bases, with 11 bases sitting between them. The CDR3 nucleotides are TGTGCCTGGAGTGGACCACCTAGGGAGCAGTACTTC. Translation gives CAWSGPPREQYF.

The chain is built from TRBV20-1 and TRBJ2-1; TRBD1 might be the D (6 bases). In germline, CDR1 is DFQATT, CDR2 SNEGSKA (reference sequence). There are 13 residues in the CDR3. The ends were cut back, 5 bases at V and 4 bases at J, with 12 bases in the middle. CDR3 amino acids: CSAPPGHYNEQFF. The CDR3 DNA follows: TGCAGTGCTCCTCCGGGACATTACAATGAGCAGTTCTTC.

This clonotype was picked up many times. This sequence joins TRBV20-1 and TRBJ1-1; D is possibly TRBD1 (5 bases). The V gene lost 6 bases and the J gene lost 6 bases, with 23 bases spanning the gap. The length of the CDR3 is 15 residues. CDR1 is DFQATT and CDR2 is SNEGSKA in the germline V gene (reference sequence). The CDR3 is CSALRAGQEVPEAFF. The CDR3 coding sequence is TGCAGTGCCCTACGCGCCGGACAAGAGGTGCCTGAAGCTTTCTTT.

This clonotype appeared many times. V is TRBV5-1 and J is TRBJ1-1; D not certain. Germline values: CDR1 SGHRS, CDR2 YFSETQ. This CDR3 comprises 15 residues. V gave up 3 bases and J gave up 2 bases, with 14 bases separating them. CDR3 residues: CASSSDPGLNTEAFF. In nucleotides, the CDR3 is TGCGCCAGCAGCTCAGACCCAGGTCTAAACACTGAAGCTTTCTTT.

This clonotype came up many times. This chain connects TRBV7-2 to TRBJ1-2; D call uncertain. Germline V lookup: CDR1 SGHTA, CDR2 FQGNSA. This CDR3 region has 13 residues. The ends were cut back, 5 bases at V and 1 base at J, with 8 bases in the middle. For the CDR3, the DNA is TGTGCCAGCAGCCAGACGGTTAACTATGGCTACACCTTC. Its translation is CASSQTVNYGYTF.

The chain uses TRBV30 and TRBJ1-1; D gene ambiguous. Trimming took 5 bases from V and 1 from J, leaving 8 bases between them. From germline, CDR1 is GTSNPN and CDR2 SVGIG (reference sequence). This CDR3 region has 12 residues. The CDR3 bases are TGTGCCTGGCGCCCCAAGAACACTGAAGCTTTCTTT. As protein: CAWRPKNTEAFF.

This clonotype was seen ten or more times. The chain carries TRBV29-1 and TRBJ2-3, with TRBD1 as a possible D gene (5 bases). V lost 3 bases and J lost 1, with 5 bases in between. The CDR3 runs 12 residues. Germline V CDR1 and CDR2: SQVTM, ANQGSEA. The CDR3 region has the DNA TGCAGCGTTGACAGGGGCACAGATACGCAGTATTTT. Amino acids: CSVDRGTDTQYF.

This clonotype was detected ten times or more. The rearrangement uses TRBV7-9 and TRBJ2-1; D ambiguous. This CDR3 contains 12 residues. The germline V gene encodes CDR1 SEHNR and CDR2 FQNEAQ (reference sequence). The V end was cut by 3 bases, the J end by 10 bases, with 10 bases between. CDR3 DNA sequence: TGTGCCAGCAGCTTTTACTTGTACGAGCAGTTCTTC. It specifies CASSFYLYEQFF.

This clonotype was seen at least ten times. The chain couples TRBV20-1 to TRBJ1-2; D is uncertain. Germline assignment: CDR1 DFQATT and CDR2 SNEGSKA (reference sequence). The CDR3 consists of 13 residues. V shed 6 bases and J shed 2 bases, with 13 bases lying between them. Here the CDR3 reads CSAKRGENYGYTF. The CDR3 DNA reads TGCAGTGCCAAGCGCGGGGAGAACTATGGCTACACCTTC.

The chain recombines TRBV11-3 with TRBJ2-3; no firm D call. Germline CDR1 reads SGHNT; CDR2 reads YENEEA. The length of the CDR3 is 12 residues. V lost 5 bases and J lost 3, with 6 bases in between. CDR3 nucleotide sequence: TGTGCCAGCAGCGATCAGACAGATACGCAGTATTTT. Its protein product is CASSDQTDTQYF.

This clonotype was seen more than once but under ten times. This sequence joins TRBV6-5 and TRBJ1-2; 7 bases map to TRBD1. The V gene's germline CDR1 is MNHEY and CDR2 SVGAGI. The CDR3 has 17 amino acids. The junction had 10 bases not matched to a gene; V was cut back by 0 bases and J by 3 bases. The CDR3 nucleotides are TGTGCCAGCAGTTACTCGATGCAGGGGGGGTACGACTATGGCTACACCTTC. It specifies CASSYSMQGGYDYGYTF.